This entry lists 8 T cell receptor beta chains sequenced from one sample in a study of blood T cell repertoires in COVID-19. Data came from immunoSEQ multiplex PCR; TCRdb stores just in-frame clones and leaves some out. The sample shows about 120,000 clones, about 77% of them seen only once. The material sequenced was peripheral blood. The receptors here all came from a human donor in a cohort sampled during active COVID-19.

The chain is built from TRBV4-3 and TRBJ1-6; D is perhaps TRBD1 (5 bases). Trimming left V 3 bases short and J 7 bases short, with 22 bases between. The CDR3 covers 18 residues. Germline V lookup: CDR1 LGHNA, CDR2 YSLEER. CDR3 sequence reads: CASSQSAVTAGENSPLHF. CDR3 coding DNA: TGCGCCAGCAGCCAGTCCGCAGTGACAGCTGGGGAAAATTCACCCCTCCACTTT.

This chain connects TRBV30 to TRBJ1-1; TRBD1 agrees at 10 bases. This CDR3 comprises 14 residues. Germline CDR1 and CDR2: GTSNPN and SVGIG (reference sequence). J was trimmed by 12 bases and V by 2 bases; bases with no gene match: 12. The CDR3 protein is CAWSQDRGLPGPFF. The CDR3 nucleotides read TGTGCCTGGAGTCAAGACAGGGGGCTCCCGGGGCCTTTCTTT.

The count of this clone is one. The genes are TRBV6-5 and TRBJ1-1, with 9 bases fitting TRBD1. The CDR3 contains 14 residues. Trimming removed 6 bases from V and 6 bases from J; junction bases left unmatched: 8. CDR1 and CDR2 from the germline V gene are MNHEY and SVGAGI. CDR3 DNA: TGTGCCAGCAGGAAAGGGACAGGGTGGCCTGAAGCTTTCTTT. The encoded protein is CASRKGTGWPEAFF.

The chain links TRBV7-3 to TRBJ2-3; tentative D call: TRBD1 (6 bases). The CDR3 contains 14 residues. The V end was cut by 0 bases, the J end by 3 bases, with 7 bases between. Per the germline V gene, CDR1 is SGHTA and CDR2 is FQGTGA. CDR3 protein: CASSLTQGTDTQYF. CDR3 DNA sequence: TGTGCCAGCAGCTTAACCCAGGGGACAGATACGCAGTATTTT. The full variable domain, with the rest looked up from reference TRBV7-3 and TRBJ2-3, is GAGVSQTPSNKVTEKGKYVELRCDPISGHTALYWYRQSLGQGPEFLIYFQGTGAADDSGLPNDRFFAVRPEGSVSTLKIQRTERGDSAVYLCASSLTQGTDTQYFGPGTRLTVL.

V gene TRBV21-1 combines with J gene TRBJ1-5; the D segment call TRBD1 is taken from the table without a DNA check. TRBV21-1 is a pseudogene locus. The CDR3 length is 16 residues. CDR3 residues: CASSGGETGCDQPQHF. The CDR3 bases are TGTGCCAGCAGCGGAGGGGAGACAGGGTGTGACCAGCCCCAGCATTTT.

The chain carries TRBV30 and TRBJ1-5; D might be TRBD1 (6 bases). Trimming took 4 bases from V and 1 from J, leaving 20 bases between them. The CDR3 is 17 amino acids. Looked up from germline, CDR1 is GTSNPN and CDR2 is SVGIG (reference sequence). The CDR3: CAWTDAWGPDSNQPQHF. DNA of the CDR3: TGTGCCTGGACCGACGCGTGGGGGCCAGACAGCAATCAGCCCCAGCATTTT.

The V gene is TRBV27, the J gene TRBJ1-2, with 9 bases identical to TRBD1. This CDR3 comprises 13 residues. The ends lost 6 bases at V and 6 bases at J; junction bases unmatched: 5. The germline V gene encodes CDR1 MNHEY and CDR2 SMNVEV (reference sequence). The CDR3 DNA reads as TGTGCCAGCAGGGCGACAGGGGGGAATGGCTACACCTTC. This translates into CASRATGGNGYTF.

This CDR3 is CASSMPGTATINYGYTF. The CDR3 DNA follows: TGTGCCAGTAGTATGCCCGGGACTGCAACTATTAACTATGGCTACACCTTC. The chain couples TRBV19 to TRBJ1-2; D might be TRBD1 (5 bases). This CDR3 has 17 residues. Trimming shortened V by 3 bases and J by 1 base, and 18 bases separated the two germline ends. The germline V gene encodes CDR1 LNHDA and CDR2 SQIVND (reference sequence).